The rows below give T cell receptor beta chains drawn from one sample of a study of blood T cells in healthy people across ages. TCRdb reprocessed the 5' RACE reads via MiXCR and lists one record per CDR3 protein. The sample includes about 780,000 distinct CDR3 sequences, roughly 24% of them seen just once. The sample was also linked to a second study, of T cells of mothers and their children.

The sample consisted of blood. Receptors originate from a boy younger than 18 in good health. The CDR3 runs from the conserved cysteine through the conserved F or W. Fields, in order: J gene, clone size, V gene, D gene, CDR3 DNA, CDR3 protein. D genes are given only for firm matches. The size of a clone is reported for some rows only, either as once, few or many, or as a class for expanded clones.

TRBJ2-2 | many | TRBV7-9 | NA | TGTGCCAGCAGCTCGCAGGGGACCGGGGAGCTGTTTTTT | CASSSQGTGELFF
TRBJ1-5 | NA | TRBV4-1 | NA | TGCGCCAGCAGCCAGCACGAGGATCAGCCCCAGCATTTT | CASSQHEDQPQHF
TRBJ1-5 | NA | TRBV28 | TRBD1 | TGTGCCAGCAGGCCCGGGGACAGGGGGCTTCAGCCCCAGCATTTT | CASRPGDRGLQPQHF
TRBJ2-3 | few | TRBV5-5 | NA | TGTGCCAGCAGCTTGGATGGAACTAGCACAGATACGCAGTATTTT | CASSLDGTSTDTQYF
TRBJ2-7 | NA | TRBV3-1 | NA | TGTGCCAGCAGCCAAGGAGGACTCCTCTACGAGCAGTACTTC | CASSQGGLLYEQYF
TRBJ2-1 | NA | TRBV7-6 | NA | TGTGCCAGCAGCTTAGGGGGAAGTGACAATGAGCAGTTCTTC | CASSLGGSDNEQFF
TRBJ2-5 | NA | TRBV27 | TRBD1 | TGTGCCAGCAGTTTCGATAGGGGGCTCCGGGAGACCCAGTACTTC | CASSFDRGLRETQYF
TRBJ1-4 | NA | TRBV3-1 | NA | TGTGCCAGCAGCCCCCGTGGAGCGGACGAAGAAAAACTGTTTTTT | CASSPRGADEEKLFF
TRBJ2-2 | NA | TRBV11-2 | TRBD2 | TGTGCCAGCAGTCCCACTAGCGGCTTCCTAACCGGGGAGCTGTTTTTT | CASSPTSGFLTGELFF
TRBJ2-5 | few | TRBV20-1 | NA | TGCAGTGCTAGCGCGGGGAAGCGAGAGACCCAGTACTTC | CSASAGKRETQYF
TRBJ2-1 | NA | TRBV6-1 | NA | TGTGCCAGCAGCCGGGCCCATACTAGCAATCGGTACAATGAGCAGTTCTTC | CASSRAHTSNRYNEQFF
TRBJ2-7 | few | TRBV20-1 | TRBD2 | TGCAGTGCTAATAGCGGGGCAGAGCACGAGCAGTACTTC | CSANSGAEHEQYF
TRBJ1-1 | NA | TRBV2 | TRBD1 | TGTGCCAGCAGAGCCCTACAGGGGCCGAACACTGAAGCTTTCTTT | CASRALQGPNTEAFF
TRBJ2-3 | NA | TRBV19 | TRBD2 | TGTGCCAGTAGGCGTAGCGGGGGCCTGGAAGATACGCAGTATTTT | CASRRSGGLEDTQYF
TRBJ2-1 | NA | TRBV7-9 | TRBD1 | TGTGCCAGCAGCGCCTGGACAGGGAACAATGAGCAGTTCTTC | CASSAWTGNNEQFF
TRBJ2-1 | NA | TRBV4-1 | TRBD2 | TGCGCCAGCAGCCAAGATATCTGGCTAGCGGGTTCCGATGGGCAGTTCTTC | CASSQDIWLAGSDGQFF
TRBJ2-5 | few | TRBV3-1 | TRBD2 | TGTGCCAGCAGCCTTGCATATACCGCCGCGCGGGGGGTCCTAGAGACCCAGTACTTC | CASSLAYTAARGVLETQYF
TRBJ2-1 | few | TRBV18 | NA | TGTGCCAGCTCAGCCTACACAGCTGGCGATGAGCAGTTCTTC | CASSAYTAGDEQFF
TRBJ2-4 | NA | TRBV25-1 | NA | TGTGCCAGTGCCCGGTCGGGGGTGGACATTCAGTACTTC | CASARSGVDIQYF
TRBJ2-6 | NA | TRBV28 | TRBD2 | TGTGCCAGCAGTTCTAGCGGGTCTGGGGCCAACGTCCTGACTTTC | CASSSSGSGANVLTF
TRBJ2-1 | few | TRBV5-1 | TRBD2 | TGCGCCAGCAGGGCTAGCGGGGGGCCCCTCTACAATGAGCAGTTCTTC | CASRASGGPLYNEQFF
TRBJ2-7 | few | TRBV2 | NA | TGTGCCAGCAGTGAAGATAGCTCCTACGAGCAGTACTTC | CASSEDSSYEQYF
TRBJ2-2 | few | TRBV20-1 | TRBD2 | TGCAGTGCTAGTTCGAGCGGGACGCTCGGGGAGCTGTTTTTT | CSASSSGTLGELFF
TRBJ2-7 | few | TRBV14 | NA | TGTGCCAGCAGCCAAGAACCGGGCTTC | CASSQEPGF
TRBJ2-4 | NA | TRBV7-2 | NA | TGTGCCAGCAGCTTAGAGGGGGGCGGAACCAAAAACATTCAGTACTTC | CASSLEGGGTKNIQYF
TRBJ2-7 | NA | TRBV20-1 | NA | TGCAGTGCTAGTCGGACAGACTACGAGCAGTACTTC | CSASRTDYEQYF
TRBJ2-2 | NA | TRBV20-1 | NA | TGCAGTGCGCGGACAGAGAACACCGGGGAGCTGTTTTTT | CSARTENTGELFF
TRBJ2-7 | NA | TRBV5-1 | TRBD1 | TGCGCCAGCAGCACCGGGACAGGGGTTGGGTACGAGCAGTACTTC | CASSTGTGVGYEQYF
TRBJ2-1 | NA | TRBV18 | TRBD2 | TGTGCCAGCTCACCATTCCCCGGCGGGAGGGCCGACAATGAGCAGTTCTTC | CASSPFPGGRADNEQFF
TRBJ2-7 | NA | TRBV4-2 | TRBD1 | TGTGCCAGCAGCCAAGGACAGGGTTCCCACTACGAGCAGTACTTC | CASSQGQGSHYEQYF
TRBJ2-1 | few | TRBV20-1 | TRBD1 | TGCAGTGCTCCCAATAGACAGGGGGATTCCTACAATGAGCAGTTCTTC | CSAPNRQGDSYNEQFF
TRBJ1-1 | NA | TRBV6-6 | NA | TGTGCCAGCAGTCCTTGGACAAGCGAGAAAGCTTTCTTT | CASSPWTSEKAFF
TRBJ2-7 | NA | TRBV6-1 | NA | TGTGCCAGCAGTGAGGGTCTAAAGACCATCTACGAGCAGTACTTC | CASSEGLKTIYEQYF
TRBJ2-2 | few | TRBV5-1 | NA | TGCGCCAGCAACAGCGAAGCGTACGGGGCCGGGGAGCTGTTTTTT | CASNSEAYGAGELFF
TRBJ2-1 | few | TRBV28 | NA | TGTGCCAGCACCCCGGGGAGCTCCTACAATGAGCAGTTCTTC | CASTPGSSYNEQFF
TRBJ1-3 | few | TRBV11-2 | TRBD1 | TGTGCCAGCAGCTTGGGAGACAGGGGTACCTCTGGAAACACCATATATTTT | CASSLGDRGTSGNTIYF
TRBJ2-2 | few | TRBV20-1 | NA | TGCAGTGCTAGATCGGGGACCGGGGAGCTGTTTTTT | CSARSGTGELFF
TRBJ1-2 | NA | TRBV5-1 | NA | TGCGCCAGCAGCTTCGGGGGCCTGGACTATGGCTACACCTTC | CASSFGGLDYGYTF
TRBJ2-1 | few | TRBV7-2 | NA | TGTGCCAGCAGCTTAGTCGGGACACATTACAATGAGCAGTTCTTC | CASSLVGTHYNEQFF
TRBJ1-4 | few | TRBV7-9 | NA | TGTGCCAGCAGCTTAGCTCTTGGGAGTGGTGAAAAACTGTTTTTT | CASSLALGSGEKLFF
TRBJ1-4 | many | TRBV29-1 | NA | TGCAGCGTTGCCGCGGGGGTTTGGGAAAAACTGTTTTTT | CSVAAGVWEKLFF
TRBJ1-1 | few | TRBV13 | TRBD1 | TGTGCCAGCAGCTCCCCGGACAGGGACACTGAAGTTTTCTTT | CASSSPDRDTEVFF
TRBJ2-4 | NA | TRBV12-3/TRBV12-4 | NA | TGTGCCAGCCAACGCAGGGGGGCAGCCAAAAACATTCAGTACTTC | CASQRRGAAKNIQYF
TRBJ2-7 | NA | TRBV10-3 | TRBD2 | TGTGCCATCAGTTACCCCACCGGGGGGGGCTACGAGCAGTACTTC | CAISYPTGGGYEQYF
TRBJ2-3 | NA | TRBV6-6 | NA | TGTGCCAGCAGATCCCTAAGTGGAGGGACGCAGTATTTT | CASRSLSGGTQYF
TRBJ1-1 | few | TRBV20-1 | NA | TGCAGTGCCGCCAGCCTTATGAACACTGAAGCTTTCTTT | CSAASLMNTEAFF